The source of this TCR beta chain is a study of Graves' ophthalmopathy and Graves' hyperthyroidism. The overall study: Pretreatment peripheral blood was obtained at initial diagnosis.

Broader study findings: Most expanded clonotypes in thyroid above 0.001 frequency also showed up in blood. Ophthalmopathy progression prediction by the model yielded a sensitivity of about 71% and a specificity of 72% to 75%.

The CDR3 sequence is 16 residues long. Germline CDR1 reads SGHAT; CDR2 reads FQNNGV. The sequenced template was RNA, covering the TCR beta CDR3 region. An opening RT-PCR round employed HTBI primers and preceded a second-round multiplex PCR. TCRdb redid the calling of the multiplex PCR reads with MiXCR, one entry per CDR3 protein. The sample holds some 390,000 distinct CDR3 sequences, 18% seen once. A remark on this clonotype: The antigen is not known. One junction end disagrees with the germline gene, perhaps due to a read error.

Having ophthalmopathy, the donors showed moderate-to-severe activity, CAS ≥3 and NOSPECS ≥4, with disease lasting under 3 months. The V and J genes are TRBV11-2 and TRBJ2-7, with D maybe TRBD1 (5 bases). The source of this sequence is a woman aged 18 to 35 with Graves' ophthalmopathy. The sequenced sample consisted of peripheral blood. The chain's CDR3 is CASSDVRGKDSYEQYF. The CDR3 nucleotides read TGCGCCAGCAGTGATGTTAGGGGTAAAGACTCCTACGAGCAGTACTTC.